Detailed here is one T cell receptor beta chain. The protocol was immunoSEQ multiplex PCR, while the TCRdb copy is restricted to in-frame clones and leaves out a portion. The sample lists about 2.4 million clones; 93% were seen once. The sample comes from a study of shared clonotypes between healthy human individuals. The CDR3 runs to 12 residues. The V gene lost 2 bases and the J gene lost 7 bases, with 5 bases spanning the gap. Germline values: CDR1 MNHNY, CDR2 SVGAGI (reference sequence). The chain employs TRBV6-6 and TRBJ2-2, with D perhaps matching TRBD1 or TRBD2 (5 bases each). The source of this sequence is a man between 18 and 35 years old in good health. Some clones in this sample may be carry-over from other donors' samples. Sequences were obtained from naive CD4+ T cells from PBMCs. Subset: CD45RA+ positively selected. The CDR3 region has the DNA TGTGCCAGCAGTTACGGGGGCGGGGAGCTGTTTTTT. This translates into CASSYGGGELFF.